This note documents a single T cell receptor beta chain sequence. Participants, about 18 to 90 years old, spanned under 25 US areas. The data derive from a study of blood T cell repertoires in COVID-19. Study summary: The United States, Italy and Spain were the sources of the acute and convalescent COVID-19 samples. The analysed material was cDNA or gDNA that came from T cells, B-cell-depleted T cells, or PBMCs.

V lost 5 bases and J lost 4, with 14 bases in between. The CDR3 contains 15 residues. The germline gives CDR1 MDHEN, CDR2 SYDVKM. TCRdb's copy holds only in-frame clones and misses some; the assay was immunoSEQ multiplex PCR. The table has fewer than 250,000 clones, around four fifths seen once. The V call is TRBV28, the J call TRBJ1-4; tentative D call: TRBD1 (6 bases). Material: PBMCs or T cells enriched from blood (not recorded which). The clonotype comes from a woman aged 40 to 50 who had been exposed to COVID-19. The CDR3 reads CASSVRQANNEKLFF. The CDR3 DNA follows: TGTGCCAGCAGTGTCAGACAGGCGAATAATGAAAAACTGTTTTTT.